This TCR beta chain was retrieved from a study of cytomegalovirus exposure and HLA in healthy donors. Study conclusions and caveats: The tendency of first-cohort TCR clusters to co-occur in the approximately 110 validation repertoires was identified by a subsequent analysis.

Measured with immunoSEQ multiplex PCR; TCRdb has only the in-frame clones, and not every one. In the table there are about 400,000 clones, about nine tenths of which are singletons. Remarks on this clone: Its antigen remains unknown.

V shed 4 bases, J shed 7 bases, and the junction held 10 bases outside the gene matches. This CDR3 spans 16 amino acids. Per germline, CDR1 MNHNS and CDR2 SASEGT. The chain links TRBV6-1 to TRBJ1-3, with 10 bases that match TRBD1. The sequenced material came from PBMCs. The receptor comes from a woman between 18 and 29 years old in good health and CMV-seronegative. The CDR3 region has the DNA TGTGCCAGCAGTGGCACCGGGACAGGGGACGGCAACACCATATATTTT. This gives the protein CASSGTGTGDGNTIYF.